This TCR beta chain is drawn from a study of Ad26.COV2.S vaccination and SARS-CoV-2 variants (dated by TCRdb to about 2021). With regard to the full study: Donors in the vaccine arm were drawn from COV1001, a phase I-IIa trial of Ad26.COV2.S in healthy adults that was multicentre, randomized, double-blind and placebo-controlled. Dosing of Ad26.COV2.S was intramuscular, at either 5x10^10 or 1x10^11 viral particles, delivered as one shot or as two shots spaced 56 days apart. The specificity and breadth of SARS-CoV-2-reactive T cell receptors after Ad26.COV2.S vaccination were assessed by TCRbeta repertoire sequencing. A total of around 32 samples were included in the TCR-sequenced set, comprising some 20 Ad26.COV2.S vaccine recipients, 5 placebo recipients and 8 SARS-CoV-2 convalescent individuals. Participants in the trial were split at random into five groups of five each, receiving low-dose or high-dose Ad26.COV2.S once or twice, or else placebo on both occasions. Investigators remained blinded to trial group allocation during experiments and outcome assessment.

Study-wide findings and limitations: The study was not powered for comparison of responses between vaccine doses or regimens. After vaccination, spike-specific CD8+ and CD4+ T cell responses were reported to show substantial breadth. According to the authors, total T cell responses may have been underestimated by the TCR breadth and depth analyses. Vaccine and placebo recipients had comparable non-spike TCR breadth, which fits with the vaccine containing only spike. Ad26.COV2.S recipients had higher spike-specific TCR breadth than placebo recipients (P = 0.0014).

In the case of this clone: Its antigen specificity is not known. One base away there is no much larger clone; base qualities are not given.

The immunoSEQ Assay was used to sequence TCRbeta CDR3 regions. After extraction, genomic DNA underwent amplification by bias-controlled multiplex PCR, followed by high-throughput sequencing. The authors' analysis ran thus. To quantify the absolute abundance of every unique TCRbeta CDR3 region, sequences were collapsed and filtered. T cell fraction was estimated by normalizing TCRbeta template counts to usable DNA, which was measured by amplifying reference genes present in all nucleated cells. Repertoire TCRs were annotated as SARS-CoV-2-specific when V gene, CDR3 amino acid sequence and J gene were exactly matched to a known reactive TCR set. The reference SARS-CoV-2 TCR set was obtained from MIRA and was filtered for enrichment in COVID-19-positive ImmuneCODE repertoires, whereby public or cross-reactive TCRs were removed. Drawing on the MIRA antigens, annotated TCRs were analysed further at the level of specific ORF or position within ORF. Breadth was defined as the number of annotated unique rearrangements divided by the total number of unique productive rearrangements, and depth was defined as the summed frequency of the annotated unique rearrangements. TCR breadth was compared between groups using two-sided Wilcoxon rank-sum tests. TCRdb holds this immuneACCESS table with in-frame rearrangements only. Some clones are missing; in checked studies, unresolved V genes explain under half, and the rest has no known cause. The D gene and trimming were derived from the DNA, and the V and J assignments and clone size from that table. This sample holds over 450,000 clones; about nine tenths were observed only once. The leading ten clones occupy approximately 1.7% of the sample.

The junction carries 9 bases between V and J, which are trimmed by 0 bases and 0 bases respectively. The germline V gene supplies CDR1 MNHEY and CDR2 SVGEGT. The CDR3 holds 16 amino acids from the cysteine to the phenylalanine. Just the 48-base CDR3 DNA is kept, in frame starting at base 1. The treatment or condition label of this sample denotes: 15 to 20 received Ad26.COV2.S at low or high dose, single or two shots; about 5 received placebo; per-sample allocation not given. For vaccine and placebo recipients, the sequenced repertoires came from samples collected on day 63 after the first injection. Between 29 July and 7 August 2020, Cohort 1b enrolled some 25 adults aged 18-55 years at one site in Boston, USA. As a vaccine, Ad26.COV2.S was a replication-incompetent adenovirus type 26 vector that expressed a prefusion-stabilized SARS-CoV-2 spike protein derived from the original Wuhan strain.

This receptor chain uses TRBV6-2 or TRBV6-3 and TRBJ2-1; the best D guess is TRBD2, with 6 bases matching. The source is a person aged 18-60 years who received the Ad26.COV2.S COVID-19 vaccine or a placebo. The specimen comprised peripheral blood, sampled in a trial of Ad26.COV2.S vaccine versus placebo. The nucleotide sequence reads TGTGCCAGCAGTTACTCGGAGGGGAGCTCCTACAATGAGCAGTTCTTC. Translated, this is CASSYSEGSSYNEQFF.